Below, 7 T cell receptor beta chains from the same sample are listed, as sequenced in a study of regulatory T cells in long-lasting Graves disease. Regarding time point: newly diagnosed GD, antithyroid drugs for less than 3 months. PBMC-derived RNA was used for the TCR library. According to the study, TCR beta libraries were built with iRepertoire HTBI primers and CDR3-region Arm-PCR. MiXCR, applied by TCRdb to the multiplex PCR reads, yields one record per CDR3 protein. The repertoire holds 350,000 to 550,000 distinct CDR3 sequences, with under 15% as singletons. These data also formed part of another study, on T cells in Graves' hyperthyroidism and ophthalmopathy.

The source was peripheral blood mononuclear cells (PBMCs), collected at new diagnosis, from a patient treated with antithyroid drugs. The receptor source for this set is a woman in her 30s with Graves disease.

This clonotype has a count of ten or more. This chain joins TRBV30 and TRBJ2-7, with D possibly matching TRBD2 (6 bases). V was trimmed by 2 bases and J by 7 bases, leaving 12 bases between them. CDR1 and CDR2 (germline): GTSNPN, SVGIG (reference sequence). This CDR3 region has 12 residues. The CDR3 DNA sequence: TGTGCCTGGAGTCCGACGGGGGATGAGCAGTACTTC. Encoded protein: CAWSPTGDEQYF.

This clonotype came up a few times. The gene calls are TRBV12-3 or TRBV12-4 and TRBJ2-7, with 8 bases that match TRBD2. Trimming at V came to 6 bases and at J to 2 bases, leaving 9 bases not matched to a gene. This CDR3 is 15 amino acids long. The CDR3 bases are TGTGCCAGCAGCCGGGGGGGGCGGGTTACCTACGAGCAGTACTTC. The encoded protein is CASSRGGRVTYEQYF.

The table lists this clonotype with many counts. The CDR3 protein is CASSLGPGTIAREQYF. The CDR3, as DNA: TGTGCCAGCAGTTTAGGTCCCGGGACCATCGCTCGCGAGCAGTACTTC. The gene calls are TRBV12-3 or TRBV12-4 and TRBJ2-7; D tentatively fits TRBD1 or TRBD2 (5 bases each). V gave up 1 base and J gave up 6 bases, with 19 bases separating them. This CDR3 region has 16 residues.

The chain recombines TRBV6-2 or TRBV6-3 with TRBJ2-1; 9 bases map to TRBD1. This CDR3 is 17 amino acids long. With V trimmed by 0 bases and J by 5 bases, 8 bases remained unmatched. Germline CDR1 reads MNHEY; CDR2 reads SVGEGT. CDR3: CASSYSRDRVGHNEQFF. CDR3 in DNA: TGTGCCAGCAGTTACTCGAGGGACAGGGTCGGACACAATGAGCAGTTCTTC.

A note on this clonotype: This sequence may be a read error, since a much larger clone differs from it by one base. The V and J genes are TRBV11-2 and TRBJ2-7; D not certain. This CDR3 contains 14 residues. Germline V gene lookup returns CDR1 SGHAT and CDR2 FQNNGV. DNA of the CDR3: TGTGCCGGCAGCTTAGATCTGTCCCACTACGAGCAGTACTTC. Translated: CAGSLDLSHYEQYF. Full variable domain (rest looked up from reference TRBV11-2 and TRBJ2-7): EAGVAQSPRYKIIEKRQSVAFWCNPISGHATLYWYQQILGQGPKLLIQFQNNGVVDDSQLPKDRFSAERLKGVDSTLKIQPAKLEDSAVYLCAGSLDLSHYEQYFGPGTRLTVT.

This clonotype was detected ten times or more. The chain is built from TRBV30 and TRBJ2-2; 7 positions match TRBD2. CDR1 is GTSNPN, CDR2 SVGIG, per germline (reference sequence). J gave up 5 bases and V 0 bases, and 0 bases lay outside the gene matches. This CDR3 region has 13 residues. The CDR3 protein is CAWSVGGTGELFF. DNA for the CDR3: TGTGCCTGGAGTGTCGGGGGGACCGGGGAGCTGTTTTTT.

This clonotype was observed many times. The chain is built from TRBV27 and TRBJ1-2; D is unresolved. Looked up from germline, CDR1 is MNHEY and CDR2 is SMNVEV (reference sequence). The CDR3 has 15 residues. V lost 3 bases to trimming and J lost 4 bases, with 15 bases between them. The CDR3 sequence: CASSFSTRSVYGYTF. CDR3 nucleotides: TGTGCCAGCAGTTTCTCCACCAGGAGCGTCTATGGCTACACCTTC.